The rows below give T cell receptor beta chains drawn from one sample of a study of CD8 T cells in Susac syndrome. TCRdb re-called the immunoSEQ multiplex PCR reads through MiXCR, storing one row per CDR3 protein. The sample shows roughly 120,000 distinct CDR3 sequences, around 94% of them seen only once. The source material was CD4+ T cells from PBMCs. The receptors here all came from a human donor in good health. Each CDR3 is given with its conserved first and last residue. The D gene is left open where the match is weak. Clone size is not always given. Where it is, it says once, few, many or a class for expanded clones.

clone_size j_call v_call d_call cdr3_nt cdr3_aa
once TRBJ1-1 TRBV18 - TGTGCCAGCTCACTTAATGGGGCAGCCACTGAAGCTTTCTTT CASSLNGAATEAFF
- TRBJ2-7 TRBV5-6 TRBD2 TGTGCCAGCAATGGACTACTAGCGGGATCATTAGAGCAGTACTTC CASNGLLAGSLEQYF
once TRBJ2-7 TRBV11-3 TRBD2 TGTGCCAGCAGCTTAGCGGGCGGGAGCTCCTACGAGCAGTACTTC CASSLAGGSSYEQYF
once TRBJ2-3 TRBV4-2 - TGTGCCAGCAGCCAAGAGGGGGGAGATACGCAGTATTTT CASSQEGGDTQYF
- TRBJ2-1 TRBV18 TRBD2 TGTGCCAGCTCACCAGCTAGCGGGAGAGGGAATGAGCAGTTCTTC CASSPASGRGNEQFF
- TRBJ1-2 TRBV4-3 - TGCGCCAGCAGCCAAGATATCCAGACTAACTATGGCTACACCTTC CASSQDIQTNYGYTF
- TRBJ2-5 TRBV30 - TGTGCCTGGACCCCACCTCGGGCCACACCTGGGGAGACCCAGTACTTC CAWTPPRATPGETQYF
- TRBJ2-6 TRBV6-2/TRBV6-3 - TGTGCCAGCAAAGGCTCTGGGGCCAACGTCCTGACTTTC CASKGSGANVLTF
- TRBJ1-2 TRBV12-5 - TGTGCTAGTGGACTAGGACAAGCCTATTTTGGCTACACCTTC CASGLGQAYFGYTF
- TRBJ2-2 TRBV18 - TGTGCCAGCTCACCTCAAAGGGAGAGCACCGGGGAGCTGTTTTTT CASSPQRESTGELFF
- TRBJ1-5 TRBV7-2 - TGTGCCAGCAGGTCTAGGTCAGGGCAGCCCCAGCATTTT CASRSRSGQPQHF
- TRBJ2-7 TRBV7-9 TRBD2 TGTGCCAGCCTGAGTAGCGGGGCGTCCTCCTACGAGCAGTACTTC CASLSSGASSYEQYF
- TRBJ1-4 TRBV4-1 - TGCGCCAGCAGCCAACAGACAGCGCGTAATAAAAAACTGTTTTTT CASSQQTARNKKLFF
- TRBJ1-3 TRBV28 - TGTGCCAGCAGTCGGGAGTCTGGAAACACCATATATTTT CASSRESGNTIYF
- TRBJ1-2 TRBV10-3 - TGTGCCATCAGTGAGTCAGGAGCTTCCTATGGCTACACCTTC CAISESGASYGYTF
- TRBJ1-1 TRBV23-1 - TGCGCCAGCAGTCAATTGAGGATGACTTTCGATGTAGGCCCAGAGGTGAACACTGAAGCTTTCTTT CASSQLRMTFDVGPEVNTEAFF
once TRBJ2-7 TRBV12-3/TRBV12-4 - TGTGCCAGCACCCTGACAATCCGTTCGGGCGAGCAGTACTTC CASTLTIRSGEQYF
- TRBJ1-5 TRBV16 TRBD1 TGTGCCAGCAGCCCCTCGGGACAGGGCAATCAGCCCCAGCATTTT CASSPSGQGNQPQHF
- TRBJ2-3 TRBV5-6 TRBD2 TGTGCCAGCAGCGGCCTAGCGGGAGGTACAGATACGCAGTATTTT CASSGLAGGTDTQYF
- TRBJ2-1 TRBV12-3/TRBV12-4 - TGTGCCAGCAGTTTCTACAGTGGCAATGAGCAGTTCTTC CASSFYSGNEQFF
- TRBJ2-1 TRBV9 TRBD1 TGTGCCAGCAGCCCCCCGGGACAGGTCCTCCTCAATGAGCAGTTCTTC CASSPPGQVLLNEQFF